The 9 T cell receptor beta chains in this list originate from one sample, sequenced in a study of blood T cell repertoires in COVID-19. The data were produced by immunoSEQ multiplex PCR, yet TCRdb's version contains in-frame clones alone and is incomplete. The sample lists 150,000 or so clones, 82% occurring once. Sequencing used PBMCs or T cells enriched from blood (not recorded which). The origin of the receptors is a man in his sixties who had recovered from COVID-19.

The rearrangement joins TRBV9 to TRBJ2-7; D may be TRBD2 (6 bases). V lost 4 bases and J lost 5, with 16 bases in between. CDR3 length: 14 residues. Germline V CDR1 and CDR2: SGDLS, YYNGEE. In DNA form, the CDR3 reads TGTGCCAGCAGCCCCAGTCGGGGGTTCCACGAGCAGTACTTC. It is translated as CASSPSRGFHEQYF.

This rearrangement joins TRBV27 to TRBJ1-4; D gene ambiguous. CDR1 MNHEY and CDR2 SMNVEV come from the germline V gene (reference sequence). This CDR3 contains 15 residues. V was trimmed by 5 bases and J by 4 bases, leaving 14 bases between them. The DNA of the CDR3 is TGTGCCAGCAGTACCATCCAAGAGCTTAATGAAAAACTGTTTTTT. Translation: CASSTIQELNEKLFF.

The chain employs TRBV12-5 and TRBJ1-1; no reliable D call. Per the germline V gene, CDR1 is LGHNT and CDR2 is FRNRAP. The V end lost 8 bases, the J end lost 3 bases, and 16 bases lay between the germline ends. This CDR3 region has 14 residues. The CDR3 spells CASSLEVWDTEAFF. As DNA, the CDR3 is TGTGCTAGTTCCCTAGAAGTCTGGGACACTGAAGCTTTCTTT.

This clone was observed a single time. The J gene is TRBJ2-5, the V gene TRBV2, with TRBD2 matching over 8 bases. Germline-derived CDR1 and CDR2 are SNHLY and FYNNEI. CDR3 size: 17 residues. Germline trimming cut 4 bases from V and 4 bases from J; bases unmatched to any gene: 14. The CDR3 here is CASSGLKSGGGLETQYF. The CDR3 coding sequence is TGTGCCAGCAGTGGCCTCAAGAGCGGGGGAGGGTTAGAGACCCAGTACTTC.

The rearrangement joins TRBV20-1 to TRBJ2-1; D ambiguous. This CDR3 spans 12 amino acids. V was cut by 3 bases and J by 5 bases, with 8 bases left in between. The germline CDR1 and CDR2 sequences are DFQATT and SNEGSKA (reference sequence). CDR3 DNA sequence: TGCAGTGCTAGTGTAGCCCACAATGAGCAGTTCTTC. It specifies CSASVAHNEQFF.

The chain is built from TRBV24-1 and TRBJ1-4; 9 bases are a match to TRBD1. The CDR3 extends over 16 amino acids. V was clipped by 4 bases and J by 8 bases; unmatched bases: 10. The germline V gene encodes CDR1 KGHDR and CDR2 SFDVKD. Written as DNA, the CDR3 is TGTGCCACCAGTGACCCTACAGGGGGCGAGAGGGAAAAACTGTTTTTT. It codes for CATSDPTGGEREKLFF.

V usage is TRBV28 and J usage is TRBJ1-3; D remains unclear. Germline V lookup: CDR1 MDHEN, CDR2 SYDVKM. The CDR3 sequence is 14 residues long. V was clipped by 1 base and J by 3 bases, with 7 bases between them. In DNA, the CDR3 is TGTGCCAGCAGTTTATCGTCAGTTGGAAACACCATATATTTT. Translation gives CASSLSSVGNTIYF.

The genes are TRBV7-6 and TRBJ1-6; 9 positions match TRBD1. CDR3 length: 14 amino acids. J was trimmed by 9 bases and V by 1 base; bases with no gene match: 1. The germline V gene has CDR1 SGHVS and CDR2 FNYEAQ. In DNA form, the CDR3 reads TGTGCCAGCAGCTTAGACAGGGGGCTTTCACCCCTCCACTTT. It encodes CASSLDRGLSPLHF.

The CDR3 DNA is TGTGCCAGCTCACCACCATCAGGGGAACCCAAAAACATTCAGTACTTC. Translation: CASSPPSGEPKNIQYF. The chain recombines TRBV18 with TRBJ2-4; D is possibly TRBD1 (6 bases). The V end was cut by 0 bases, the J end by 2 bases, with 11 bases between. CDR1 KGHSH and CDR2 LQKENI come from the germline V gene. The CDR3 sequence is 16 residues long.